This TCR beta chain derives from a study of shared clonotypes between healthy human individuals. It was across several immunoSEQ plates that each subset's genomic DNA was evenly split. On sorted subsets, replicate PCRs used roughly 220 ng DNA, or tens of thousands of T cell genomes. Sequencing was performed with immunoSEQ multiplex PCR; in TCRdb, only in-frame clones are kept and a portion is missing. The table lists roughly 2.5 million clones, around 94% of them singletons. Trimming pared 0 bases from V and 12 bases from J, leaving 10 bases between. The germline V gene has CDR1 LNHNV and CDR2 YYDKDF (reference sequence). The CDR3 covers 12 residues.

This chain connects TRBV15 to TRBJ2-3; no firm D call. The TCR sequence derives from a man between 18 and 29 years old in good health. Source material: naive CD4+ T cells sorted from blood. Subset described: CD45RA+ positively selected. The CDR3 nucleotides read TGTGCCACCAGCAGAGATCATTTGCGACAGTATTTT. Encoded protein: CATSRDHLRQYF.